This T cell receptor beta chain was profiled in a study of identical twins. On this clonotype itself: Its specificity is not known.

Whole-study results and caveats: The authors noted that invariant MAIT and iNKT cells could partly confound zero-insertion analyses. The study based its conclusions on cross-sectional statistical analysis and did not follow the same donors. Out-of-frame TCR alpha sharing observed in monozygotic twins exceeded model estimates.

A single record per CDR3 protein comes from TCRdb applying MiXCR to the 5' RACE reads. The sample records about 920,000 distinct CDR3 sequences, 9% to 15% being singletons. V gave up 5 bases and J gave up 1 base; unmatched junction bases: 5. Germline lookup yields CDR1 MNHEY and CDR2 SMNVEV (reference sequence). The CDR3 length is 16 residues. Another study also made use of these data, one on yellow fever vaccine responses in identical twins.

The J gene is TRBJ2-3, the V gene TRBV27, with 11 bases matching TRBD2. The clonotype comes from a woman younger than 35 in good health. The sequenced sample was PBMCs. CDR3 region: CASSIAGGPGTDTQYF. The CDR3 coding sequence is TGTGCCAGCAGTATAGCGGGGGGGCCGGGCACAGATACGCAGTATTTT.